The 2 T cell receptor beta chains below were found in one sample sequenced in a study of T cells after yellow fever vaccination. TCRdb used MiXCR to reprocess the 5' RACE reads, holding one entry per CDR3 protein. The data contain roughly 520,000 distinct CDR3 sequences, roughly 22% of them seen just once; the ten biggest clones take up 16%. The sample was PBMCs, taken roughly 20 days after the first yellow fever vaccination. Receptor source: a man younger than 35 who received the YFV17D yellow fever vaccine.

This rearrangement joins TRBV11-2 to TRBJ2-3; D is tentatively TRBD1 or TRBD2 (6 bases each). The V end was cut by 5 bases, the J end by 3 bases, with 18 bases between. This CDR3 comprises 16 residues. Germline V gene data show CDR1 as SGHAT and CDR2 as FQNNGV. CDR3 sequence: CASSLLQGLGTDTQYF. DNA for the CDR3: TGTGCCAGCAGCCTCCTACAGGGACTTGGGACAGATACGCAGTATTTT. Filled out from reference TRBV11-2 and TRBJ2-3, the complete variable domain reads EAGVAQSPRYKIIEKRQSVAFWCNPISGHATLYWYQQILGQGPKLLIQFQNNGVVDDSQLPKDRFSAERLKGVDSTLKIQPAKLEDSAVYLCASSLLQGLGTDTQYFGPGTRLTVL.

The chain is built from TRBV11-2 and TRBJ2-5; D gene uncertain. CDR3 length: 14 amino acids. V gave up 4 bases and J gave up 5 bases, with 14 bases separating them. From germline, CDR1 is SGHAT and CDR2 FQNNGV. As DNA, the CDR3 is TGTGCCAGCAGCTATAACCTGCCTGGGGAGACCCAGTACTTC. It specifies CASSYNLPGETQYF.